This T cell receptor (beta chain) was retrieved from a study of graft-versus-host responses after intestinal transplantation. Across the study: Tacrolimus and steroids were given for 2 to 3 years to all recipients after anti-thymocyte globulin induction. General study results and limits: Early post-transplant falls in HvG clones accompanied the peak levels of circulating GvH clones. Researchers found GvH clones in recipient marrow, and some showed up first in ileum or blood.

For this clone: The antigen remains undetermined.

The protocol was immunoSEQ multiplex PCR, while the TCRdb copy is restricted to in-frame clones and leaves out a portion. This sample yields 90,000 to 150,000 clones, of which 80% to 95% are seen a single time; roughly 0.11% belongs to the top ten. The CDR3 loop spans 16 amino acids. Material: unstimulated CD4+ T cells sorted from spleen or lymph node cells, obtained before intestinal transplant. The source of this sequence is a human donor who received an intestinal transplant. The rearrangement links TRBV1 to TRBJ2-5. TRBV1 is a known pseudogene. Written as DNA, the CDR3 is TGCACCAGCAGCCAAGATTTAGGGGACCCTCAAGAGACCCAGTACTTC. This encodes CTSSQDLGDPQETQYF.